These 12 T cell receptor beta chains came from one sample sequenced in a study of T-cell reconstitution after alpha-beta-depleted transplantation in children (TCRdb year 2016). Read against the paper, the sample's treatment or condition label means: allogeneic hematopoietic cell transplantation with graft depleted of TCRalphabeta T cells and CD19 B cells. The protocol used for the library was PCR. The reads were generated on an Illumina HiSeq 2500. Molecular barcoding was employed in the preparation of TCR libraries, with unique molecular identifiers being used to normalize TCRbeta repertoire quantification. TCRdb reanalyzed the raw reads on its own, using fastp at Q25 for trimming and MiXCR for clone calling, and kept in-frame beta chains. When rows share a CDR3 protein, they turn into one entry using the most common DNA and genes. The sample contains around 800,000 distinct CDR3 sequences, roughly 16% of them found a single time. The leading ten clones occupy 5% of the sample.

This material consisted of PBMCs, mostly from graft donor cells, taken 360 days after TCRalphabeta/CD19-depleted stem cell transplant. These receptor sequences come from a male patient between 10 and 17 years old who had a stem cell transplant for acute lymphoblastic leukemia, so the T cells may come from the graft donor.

Here the CDR3 DNA reads TGTGCCAGCAGCAGATGGACAGGGGGCGAGCAGTACTTC. It yields the protein CASSRWTGGEQYF. This chain connects TRBV27 to TRBJ2-7, with TRBD1 identical over 10 bases. CDR1 is MNHEY, CDR2 SMNVEV, per germline (reference sequence). CDR3 length: 13 residues. Trimming at V came to 6 bases and at J to 6 bases, leaving 5 bases not matched to a gene.

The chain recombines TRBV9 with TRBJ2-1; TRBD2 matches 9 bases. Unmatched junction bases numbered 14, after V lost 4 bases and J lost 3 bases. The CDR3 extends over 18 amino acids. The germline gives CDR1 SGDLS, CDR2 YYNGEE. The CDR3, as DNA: TGTGCCAGCAGCCCCAGCGGCGGGAGGGCCCCCCGCTACAATGAGCAGTTCTTC. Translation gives CASSPSGGRAPRYNEQFF.

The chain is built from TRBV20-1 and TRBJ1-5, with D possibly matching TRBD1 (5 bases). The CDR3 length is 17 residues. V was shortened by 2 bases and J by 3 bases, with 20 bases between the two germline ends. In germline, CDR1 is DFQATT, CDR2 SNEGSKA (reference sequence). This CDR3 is CSARTGGGTRNNQPQHF. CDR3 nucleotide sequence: TGCAGTGCTAGAACAGGAGGAGGTACTCGAAACAATCAGCCCCAGCATTTT.

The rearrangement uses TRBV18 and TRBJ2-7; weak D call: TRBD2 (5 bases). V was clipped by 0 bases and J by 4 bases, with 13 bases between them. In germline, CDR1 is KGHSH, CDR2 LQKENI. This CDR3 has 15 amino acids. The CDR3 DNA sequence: TGTGCCAGCTCACCACCGAAGACGGGAATATACGAGCAGTACTTC. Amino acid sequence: CASSPPKTGIYEQYF.

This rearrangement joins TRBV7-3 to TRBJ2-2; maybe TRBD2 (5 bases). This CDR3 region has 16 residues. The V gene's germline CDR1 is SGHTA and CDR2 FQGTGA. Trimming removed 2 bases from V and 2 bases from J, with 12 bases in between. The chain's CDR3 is CASSLQTGINTGELFF. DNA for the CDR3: TGTGCCAGCAGCTTACAAACCGGGATTAACACCGGGGAGCTGTTTTTT.

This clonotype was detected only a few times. This CDR3 reads CASRSAESSGNTIYF. In nucleotides, the CDR3 is TGTGCCAGCCGGTCGGCCGAGAGCTCTGGAAACACCATATATTTT. This rearrangement joins TRBV7-8 to TRBJ1-3; D is ambiguous. The ends were cut back, 8 bases at V and 0 bases at J, with 14 bases in the middle. The CDR3 has 15 residues. The germline V gene encodes CDR1 SGHVS and CDR2 FQNEAQ.

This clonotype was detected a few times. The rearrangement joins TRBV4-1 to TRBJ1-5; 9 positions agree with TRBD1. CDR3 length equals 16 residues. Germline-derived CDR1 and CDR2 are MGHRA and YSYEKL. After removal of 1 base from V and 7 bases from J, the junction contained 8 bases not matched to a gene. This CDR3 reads CASSQAGTGGGQPQHF. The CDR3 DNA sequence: TGCGCCAGCAGCCAAGCGGGAACAGGGGGCGGACAGCCCCAGCATTTT.

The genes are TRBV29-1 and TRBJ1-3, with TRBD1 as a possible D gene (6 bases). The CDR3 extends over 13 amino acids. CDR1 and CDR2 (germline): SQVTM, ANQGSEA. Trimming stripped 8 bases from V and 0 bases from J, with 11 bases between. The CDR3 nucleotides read TGCAGCCCGGGGGCTCACTCTGGAAACACCATATATTTT. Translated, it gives CSPGAHSGNTIYF.

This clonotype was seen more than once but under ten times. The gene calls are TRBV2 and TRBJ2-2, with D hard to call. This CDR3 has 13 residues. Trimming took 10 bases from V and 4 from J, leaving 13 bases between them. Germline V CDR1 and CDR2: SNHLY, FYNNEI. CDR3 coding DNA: TGTGCCAAATCCGCTTCCCCCACCGGGGAGCTGTTTTTT. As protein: CAKSASPTGELFF.

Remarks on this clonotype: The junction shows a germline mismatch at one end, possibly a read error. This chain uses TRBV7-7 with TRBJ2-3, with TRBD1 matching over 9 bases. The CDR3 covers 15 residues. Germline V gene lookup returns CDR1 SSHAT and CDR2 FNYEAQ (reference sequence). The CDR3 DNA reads TGTGCCATCAGCTTAACCGGGACAGGGACAGATACGCAGTATTTT. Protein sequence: CAISLTGTGTDTQYF. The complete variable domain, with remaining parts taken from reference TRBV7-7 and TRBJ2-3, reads GAGVSQSPRYKVTKRGQDVTLRCDPISSHATLYWYQQALGQGPEFLTYFNYEAQPDKSGLPSDRFSAERPEGSISTLTIQRTEQRDSAMYRCAISLTGTGTDTQYFGPGTRLTVL.

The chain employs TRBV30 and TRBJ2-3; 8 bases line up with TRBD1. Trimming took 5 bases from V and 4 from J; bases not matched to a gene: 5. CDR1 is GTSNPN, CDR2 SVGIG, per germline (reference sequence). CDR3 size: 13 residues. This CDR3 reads CAWGQGGADTQYF. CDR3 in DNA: TGTGCCTGGGGACAGGGAGGCGCAGATACGCAGTATTTT.

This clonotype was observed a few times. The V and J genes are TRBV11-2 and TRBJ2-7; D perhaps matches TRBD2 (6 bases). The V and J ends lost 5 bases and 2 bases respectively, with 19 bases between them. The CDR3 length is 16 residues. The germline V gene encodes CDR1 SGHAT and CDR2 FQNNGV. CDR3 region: CASSPRTRDSAYEQYF. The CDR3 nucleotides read TGTGCCAGCAGCCCGAGAACCCGGGACTCCGCCTACGAGCAGTACTTC.